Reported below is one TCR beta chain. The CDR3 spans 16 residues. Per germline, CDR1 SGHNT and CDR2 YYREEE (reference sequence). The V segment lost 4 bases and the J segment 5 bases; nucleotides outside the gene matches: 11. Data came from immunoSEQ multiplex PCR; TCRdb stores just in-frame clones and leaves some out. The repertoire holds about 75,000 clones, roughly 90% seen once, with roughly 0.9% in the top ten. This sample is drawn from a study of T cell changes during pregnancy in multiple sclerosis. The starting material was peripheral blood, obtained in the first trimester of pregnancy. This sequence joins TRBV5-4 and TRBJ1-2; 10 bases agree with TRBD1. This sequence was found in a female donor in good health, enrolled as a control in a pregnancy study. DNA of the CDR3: TGTGCCAGCAGCGCAGACAACCGGGACAGGGGTTATGGCTACACCTTC. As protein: CASSADNRDRGYGYTF.